The present TCR beta chain was sequenced within a study of blood T cell repertoires in COVID-19. Looking at the study overall: Researchers got acute and convalescent COVID-19 samples from the United States, Italy and Spain. Nucleic acid was either cDNA or gDNA, and it came from T cells, B-cell-depleted T cells, or PBMCs.

Enrolment of Seattle patients took place during active infection, and they were followed longitudinally. With 5 bases clipped from V and 0 bases from J, the junction kept 9 bases outside the gene matches. This CDR3 comprises 17 residues. Germline CDR1 is SGHAT and CDR2 is FQNNGV. Using immunoSEQ multiplex PCR, the repertoire was profiled, and TCRdb retains in-frame clones only, with some absent. The sample yields roughly 260,000 clones, 85% to 90% seen once. Sequencing input: peripheral blood. This sequence was found in a woman in her twenties or thirties with COVID-19, enrolled during active disease. The chain recombines TRBV11-2 with TRBJ2-3; 9 bases align to TRBD2. The CDR3 DNA reads TGTGCCAGCAGCCCCGCTAAAGCGGGAGGTAGCACAGATACGCAGTATTTT. Amino acid sequence: CASSPAKAGGSTDTQYF.